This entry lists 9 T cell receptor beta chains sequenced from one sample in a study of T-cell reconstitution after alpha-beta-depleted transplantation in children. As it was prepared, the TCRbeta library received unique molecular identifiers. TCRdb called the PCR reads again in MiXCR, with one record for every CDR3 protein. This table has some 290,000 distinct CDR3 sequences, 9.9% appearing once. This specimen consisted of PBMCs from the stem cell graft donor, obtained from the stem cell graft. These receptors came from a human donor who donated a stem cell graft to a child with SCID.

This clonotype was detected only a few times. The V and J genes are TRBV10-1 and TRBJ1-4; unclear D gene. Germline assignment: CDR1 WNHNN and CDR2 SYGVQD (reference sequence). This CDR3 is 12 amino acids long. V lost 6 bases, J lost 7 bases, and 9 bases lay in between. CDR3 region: CASSPNSEKLFF. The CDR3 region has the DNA TGCGCCAGCAGCCCCAACAGTGAAAAACTGTTTTTT.

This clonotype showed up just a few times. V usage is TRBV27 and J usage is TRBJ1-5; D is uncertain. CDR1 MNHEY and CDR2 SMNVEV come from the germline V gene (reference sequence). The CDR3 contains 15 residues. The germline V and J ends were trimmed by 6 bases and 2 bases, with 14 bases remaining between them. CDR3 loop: CASSPEGDGNQPQHF. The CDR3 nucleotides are TGTGCCAGCAGCCCAGAGGGCGACGGCAATCAGCCCCAGCATTTT.

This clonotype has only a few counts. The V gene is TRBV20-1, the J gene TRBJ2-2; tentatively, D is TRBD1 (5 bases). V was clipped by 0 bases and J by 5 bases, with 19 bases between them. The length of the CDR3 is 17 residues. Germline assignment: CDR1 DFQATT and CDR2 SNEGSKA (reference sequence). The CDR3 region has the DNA TGCAGTGCTAGAGATCCCCCTCGGGCAGGGAAAACCGGGGAGCTGTTTTTT. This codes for CSARDPPRAGKTGELFF.

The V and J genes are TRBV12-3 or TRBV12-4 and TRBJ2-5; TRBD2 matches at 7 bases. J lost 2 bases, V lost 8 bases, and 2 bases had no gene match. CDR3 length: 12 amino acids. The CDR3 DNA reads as TGTGCCAGCCAGCGGGGTCAAGAGACCCAGTACTTC. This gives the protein CASQRGQETQYF.

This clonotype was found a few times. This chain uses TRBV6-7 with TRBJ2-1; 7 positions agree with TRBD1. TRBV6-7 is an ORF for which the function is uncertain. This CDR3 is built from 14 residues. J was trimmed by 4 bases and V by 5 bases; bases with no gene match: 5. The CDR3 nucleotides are TGTGCCAGCAGTAGAGGGGGCCTATACAATGAGCAGTTCTTC. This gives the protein CASSRGGLYNEQFF.

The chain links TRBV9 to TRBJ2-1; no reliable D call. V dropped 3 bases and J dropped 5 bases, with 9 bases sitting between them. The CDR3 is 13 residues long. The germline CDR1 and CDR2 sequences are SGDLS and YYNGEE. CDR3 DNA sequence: TGTGCCAGCAGCGGGATCAGTAACAATGAGCAGTTCTTC. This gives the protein CASSGISNNEQFF.

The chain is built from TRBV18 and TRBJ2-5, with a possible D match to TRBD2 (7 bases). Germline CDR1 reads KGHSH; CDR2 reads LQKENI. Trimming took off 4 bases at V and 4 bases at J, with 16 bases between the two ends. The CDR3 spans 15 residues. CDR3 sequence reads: CASSQFMGGRETQYF. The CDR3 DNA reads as TGTGCCAGCTCACAATTCATGGGGGGGCGAGAGACCCAGTACTTC.

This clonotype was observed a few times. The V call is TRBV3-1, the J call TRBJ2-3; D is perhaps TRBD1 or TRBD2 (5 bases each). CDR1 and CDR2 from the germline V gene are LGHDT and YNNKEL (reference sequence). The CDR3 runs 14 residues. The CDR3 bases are TGTGCTAGCGCCCGCCAGGGAGGCACAGATACGCAGTATTTT. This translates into CASARQGGTDTQYF.

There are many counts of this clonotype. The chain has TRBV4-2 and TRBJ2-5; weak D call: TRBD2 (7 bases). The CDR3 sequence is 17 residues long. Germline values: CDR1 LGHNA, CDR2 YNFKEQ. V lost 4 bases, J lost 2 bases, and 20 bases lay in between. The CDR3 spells CASSLRKGGAGQETQYF. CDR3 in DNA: TGTGCCAGCAGCCTCCGAAAAGGGGGGGCAGGTCAAGAGACCCAGTACTTC.